This T cell receptor (beta chain) emerged from a study of response to subunit inactivated influenza vaccine. CDR1 and CDR2 (germline): SNHLY, FYNNEI. The CDR3 consists of 15 residues. The V gene end was trimmed by 5 bases and the J gene end by 2 bases; junction bases not matched to a gene: 6. About this clonotype itself: The antigen remains unidentified.

TCRdb redid the calling of the RT-PCR reads with MiXCR, one entry per CDR3 protein. This table has more than 450,000 distinct CDR3 sequences, 12% appearing once. Study-level results: The authors suggested that few new T cells are recruited per seasonal influenza vaccination.

The genes are TRBV2 and TRBJ2-7, with TRBD1 identical over 10 bases. The specimen comprised PBMCs from blood, sampled on the day of vaccination. This clonotype originated in a man aged 45-65 years who received an inactivated influenza vaccine. In DNA, the CDR3 is TGTGCCAGCAGTAAAGGACAGGGGGTCACCTACGAGCAGTACTTC. It yields the protein CASSKGQGVTYEQYF. Complete variable domain (other parts from reference TRBV2 and TRBJ2-7): EPEVTQTPSHQVTQMGQEVILRCVPISNHLYFYWYRQILGQKVEFLVSFYNNEISEKSEIFDDQFSVERPDGSNFTLKIRSTKLEDSAMYFCASSKGQGVTYEQYFGPGTRLTVT.